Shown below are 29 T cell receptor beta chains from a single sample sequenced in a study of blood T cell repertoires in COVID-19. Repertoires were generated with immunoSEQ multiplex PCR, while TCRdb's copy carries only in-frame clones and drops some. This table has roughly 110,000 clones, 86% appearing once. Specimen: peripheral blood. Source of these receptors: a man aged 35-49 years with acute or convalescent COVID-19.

The CDR3 loop reads CASSARGNTEAFF. The CDR3 DNA reads as TGTGCCAGCAGCGCTCGGGGGAACACTGAAGCTTTCTTT. The V and J genes are TRBV11-2 and TRBJ1-1; no definite D call. Germline V gene sequence: CDR1 SGHAT, CDR2 FQNNGV. The V gene lost 5 bases and the J gene lost 1 base, with 8 bases spanning the gap. The CDR3 length is 13 residues.

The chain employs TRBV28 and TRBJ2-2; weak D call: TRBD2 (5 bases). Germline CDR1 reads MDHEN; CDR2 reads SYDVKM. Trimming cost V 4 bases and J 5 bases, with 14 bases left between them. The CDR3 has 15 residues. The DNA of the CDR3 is TGTGCCAGCAGTTCTGGCGGGCCCGGGACCGGGGAGCTGTTTTTT. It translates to CASSSGGPGTGELFF.

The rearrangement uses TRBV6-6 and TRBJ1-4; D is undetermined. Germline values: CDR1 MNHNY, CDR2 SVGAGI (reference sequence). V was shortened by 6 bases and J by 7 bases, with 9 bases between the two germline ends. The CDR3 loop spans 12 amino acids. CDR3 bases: TGTGCCAGCAGCAGAGGTGGTGAAAAACTGTTTTTT. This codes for CASSRGGEKLFF.

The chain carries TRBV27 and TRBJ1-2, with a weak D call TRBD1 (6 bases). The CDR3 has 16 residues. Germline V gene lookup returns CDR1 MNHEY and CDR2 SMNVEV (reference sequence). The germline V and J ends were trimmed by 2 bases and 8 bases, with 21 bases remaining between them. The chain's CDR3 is CASSLKLGQTHEGYTF. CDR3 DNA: TGTGCCAGCAGTTTAAAGCTCGGACAGACCCATGAGGGCTACACCTTC.

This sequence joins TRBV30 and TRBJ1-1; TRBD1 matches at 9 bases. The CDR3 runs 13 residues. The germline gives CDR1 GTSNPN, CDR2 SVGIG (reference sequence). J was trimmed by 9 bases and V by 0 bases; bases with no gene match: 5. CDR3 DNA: TGTGCCTGGAGTGTTTCAGGGACAGGGAAAGCTTTCTTT. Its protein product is CAWSVSGTGKAFF.

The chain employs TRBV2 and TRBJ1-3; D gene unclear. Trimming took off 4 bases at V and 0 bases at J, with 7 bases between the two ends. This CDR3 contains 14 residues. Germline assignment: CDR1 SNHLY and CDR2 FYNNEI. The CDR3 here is CASSALSSGNTIYF. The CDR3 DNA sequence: TGTGCCAGCAGTGCTCTGAGCTCTGGAAACACCATATATTTT.

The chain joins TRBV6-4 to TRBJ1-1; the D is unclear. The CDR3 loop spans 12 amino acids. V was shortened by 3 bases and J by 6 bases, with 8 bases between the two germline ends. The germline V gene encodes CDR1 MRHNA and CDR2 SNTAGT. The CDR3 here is CASSEKSAEAFF. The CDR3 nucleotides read TGTGCCAGCAGTGAGAAGAGCGCTGAAGCTTTCTTT.

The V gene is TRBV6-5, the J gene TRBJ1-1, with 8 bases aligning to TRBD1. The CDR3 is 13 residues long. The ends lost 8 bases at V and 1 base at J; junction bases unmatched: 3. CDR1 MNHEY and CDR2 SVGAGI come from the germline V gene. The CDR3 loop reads CASRGQANTEAFF. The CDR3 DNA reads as TGTGCCAGCCGGGGACAGGCGAACACTGAAGCTTTCTTT.

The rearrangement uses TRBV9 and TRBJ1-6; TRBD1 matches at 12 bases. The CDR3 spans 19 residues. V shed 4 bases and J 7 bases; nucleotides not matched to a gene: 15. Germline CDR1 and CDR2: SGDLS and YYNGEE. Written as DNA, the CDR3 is TGTGCCAGCAGCTCACCTTCCGGGACAGGGGGCGCTGGGAATTCACCCCTCCACTTT. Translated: CASSSPSGTGGAGNSPLHF.

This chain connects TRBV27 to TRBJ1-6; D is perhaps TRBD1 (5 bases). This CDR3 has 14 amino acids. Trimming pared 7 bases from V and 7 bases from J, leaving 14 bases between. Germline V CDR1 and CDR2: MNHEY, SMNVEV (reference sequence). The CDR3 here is CASTERTLNSPLHF. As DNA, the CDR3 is TGTGCCAGCACGGAAAGGACACTAAATTCACCCCTCCACTTT.

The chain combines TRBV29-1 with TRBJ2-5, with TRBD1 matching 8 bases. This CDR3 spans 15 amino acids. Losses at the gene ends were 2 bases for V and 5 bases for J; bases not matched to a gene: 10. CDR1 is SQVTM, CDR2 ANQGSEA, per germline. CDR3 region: CSVEKQGESLETQYF. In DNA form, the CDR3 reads TGCAGCGTTGAAAAACAGGGGGAATCTTTGGAGACCCAGTACTTC.

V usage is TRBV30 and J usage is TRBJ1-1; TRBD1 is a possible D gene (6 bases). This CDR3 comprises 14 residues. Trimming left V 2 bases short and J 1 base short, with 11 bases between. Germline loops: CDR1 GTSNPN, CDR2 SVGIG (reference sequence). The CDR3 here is CAWSLGRGNTEAFF. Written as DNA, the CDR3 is TGTGCCTGGAGTTTGGGCAGGGGGAACACTGAAGCTTTCTTT.

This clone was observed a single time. The CDR3 DNA sequence: TGTGCCAGCAGCCAACGTATGTGGTCGGTGTGGGACAACTCCTACGAGCAGTACTTC. It yields the protein CASSQRMWSVWDNSYEQYF. The chain links TRBV4-2 to TRBJ2-7, with TRBD1 as a possible D gene (6 bases). Per the germline V gene, CDR1 is LGHNA and CDR2 is YNFKEQ. The CDR3 runs 19 residues. Trimming left V 2 bases short and J 0 bases short, with 23 bases between.

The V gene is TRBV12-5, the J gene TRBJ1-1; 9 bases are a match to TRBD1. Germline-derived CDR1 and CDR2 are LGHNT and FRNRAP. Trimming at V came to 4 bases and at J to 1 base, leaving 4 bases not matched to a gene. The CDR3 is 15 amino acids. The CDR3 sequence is CASGSGQGTNTEAFF. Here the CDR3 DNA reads TGTGCTAGTGGTTCCGGACAGGGGACGAACACTGAAGCTTTCTTT. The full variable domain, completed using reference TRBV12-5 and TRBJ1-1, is DARVTQTPRHKVTEMGQEVTMRCQPILGHNTVFWYRQTMMQGLELLAYFRNRAPLDDSGMPKDRFSAEMPDATLATLKIQPSEPRDSAVYFCASGSGQGTNTEAFFGQGTRLTVV.

The DNA of the CDR3 is TGTGCCAGCAGTTACTCTATTGAGGGGGCCCGGGAGACCCAGTACTTC. Its translation is CASSYSIEGARETQYF. V is TRBV6-2 or TRBV6-3 and J is TRBJ2-5; TRBD1 agrees at 7 bases. V shed 0 bases and J 5 bases; nucleotides not matched to a gene: 9. The CDR3 is 16 amino acids. Per germline, CDR1 MNHEY and CDR2 SVGEGT.

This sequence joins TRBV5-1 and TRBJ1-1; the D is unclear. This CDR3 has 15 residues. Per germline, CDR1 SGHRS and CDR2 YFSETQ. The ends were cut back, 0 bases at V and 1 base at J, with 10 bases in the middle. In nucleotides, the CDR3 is TGCGCCAGCAGCTTGGAAGATCGGGAGAACACTGAAGCTTTCTTT. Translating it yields CASSLEDRENTEAFF.

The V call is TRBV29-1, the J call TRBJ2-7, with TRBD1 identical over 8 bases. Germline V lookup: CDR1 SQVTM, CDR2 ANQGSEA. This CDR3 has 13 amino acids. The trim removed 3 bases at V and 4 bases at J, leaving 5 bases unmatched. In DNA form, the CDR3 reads TGCAGCGTTGAGTTAGGACAGGGTTACGAGCAGTACTTC. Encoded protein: CSVELGQGYEQYF.

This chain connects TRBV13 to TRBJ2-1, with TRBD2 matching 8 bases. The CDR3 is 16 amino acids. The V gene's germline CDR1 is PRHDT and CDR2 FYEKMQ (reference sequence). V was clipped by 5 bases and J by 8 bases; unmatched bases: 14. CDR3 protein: CASSPHSGTRGDEQFF. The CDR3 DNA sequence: TGTGCCAGCAGCCCCCATTCCGGGACTAGAGGGGATGAGCAGTTCTTC.

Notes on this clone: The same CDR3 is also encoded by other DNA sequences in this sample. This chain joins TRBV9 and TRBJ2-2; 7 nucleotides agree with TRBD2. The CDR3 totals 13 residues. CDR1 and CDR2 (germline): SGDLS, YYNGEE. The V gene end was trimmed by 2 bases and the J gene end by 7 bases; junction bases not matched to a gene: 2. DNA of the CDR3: TGTGCCAGCAGCGTGCGGGAGTTCGGGGAGCTGTTTTTT. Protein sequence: CASSVREFGELFF.

This CDR3 is CASSRDLNQPQHF. CDR3 sequence (DNA): TGTGCCAGCAGCCGGGACTTAAATCAGCCCCAGCATTTT. The V call is TRBV6-5, the J call TRBJ1-5; the D gene is possibly TRBD1 (5 bases). CDR1 is MNHEY and CDR2 is SVGAGI in the germline V gene. Trimming took 6 bases from V and 4 from J, leaving 10 bases between them. This CDR3 contains 13 residues.

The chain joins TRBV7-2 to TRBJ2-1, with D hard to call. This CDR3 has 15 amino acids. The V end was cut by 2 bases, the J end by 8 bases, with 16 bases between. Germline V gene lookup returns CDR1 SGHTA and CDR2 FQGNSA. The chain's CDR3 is CASSLIVSVWDEQFF. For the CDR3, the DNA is TGTGCCAGCAGCTTAATAGTAAGCGTTTGGGATGAGCAGTTCTTC.

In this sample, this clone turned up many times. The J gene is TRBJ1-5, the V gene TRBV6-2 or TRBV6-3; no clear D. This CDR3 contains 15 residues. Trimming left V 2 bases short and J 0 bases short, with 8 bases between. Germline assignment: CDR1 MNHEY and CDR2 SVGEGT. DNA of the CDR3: TGTGCCAGCAGTTACGCGGGGAGTAGCAATCAGCCCCAGCATTTT. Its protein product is CASSYAGSSNQPQHF.

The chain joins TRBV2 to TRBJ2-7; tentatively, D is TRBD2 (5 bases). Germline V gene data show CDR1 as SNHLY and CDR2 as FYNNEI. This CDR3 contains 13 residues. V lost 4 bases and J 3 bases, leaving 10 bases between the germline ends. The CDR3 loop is CASSGGGLYEQYF. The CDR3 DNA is TGTGCCAGCAGTGGTGGAGGTCTCTACGAGCAGTACTTC.

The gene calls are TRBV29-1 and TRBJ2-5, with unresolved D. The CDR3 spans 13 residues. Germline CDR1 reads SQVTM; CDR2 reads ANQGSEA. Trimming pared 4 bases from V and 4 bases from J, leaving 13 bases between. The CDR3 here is CSVGPLVGETQYF. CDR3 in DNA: TGCAGCGTTGGGCCTCTAGTTGGAGAGACCCAGTACTTC. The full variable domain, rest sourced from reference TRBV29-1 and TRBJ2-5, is SAVISQKPSRDICQRGTSLTIQCQVDSQVTMMFWYRQQPGQSLTLIATANQGSEATYESGFVIDKFPISRPNLTFSTLTVSNMSPEDSSIYLCSVGPLVGETQYFGPGTRLLVL.

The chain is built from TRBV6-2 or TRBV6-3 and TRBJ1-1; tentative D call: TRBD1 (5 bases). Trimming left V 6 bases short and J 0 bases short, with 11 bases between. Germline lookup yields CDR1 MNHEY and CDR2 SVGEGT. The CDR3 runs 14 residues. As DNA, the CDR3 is TGTGCCAGCAGCCGTGGGACTTTGAACACTGAAGCTTTCTTT. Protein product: CASSRGTLNTEAFF.

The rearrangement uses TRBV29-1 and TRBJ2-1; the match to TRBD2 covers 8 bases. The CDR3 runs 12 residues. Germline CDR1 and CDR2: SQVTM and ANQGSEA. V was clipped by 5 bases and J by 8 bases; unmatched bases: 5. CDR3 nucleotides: TGCAGCGTTACCCATAGCGGGGATGAGCAGTTCTTC. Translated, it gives CSVTHSGDEQFF.

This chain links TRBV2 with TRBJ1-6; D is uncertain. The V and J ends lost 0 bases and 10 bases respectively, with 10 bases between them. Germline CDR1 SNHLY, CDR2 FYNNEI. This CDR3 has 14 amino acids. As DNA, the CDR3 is TGTGCCAGCAGTGAAGCGCTCACGGTCTCACCCCTCCACTTT. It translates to CASSEALTVSPLHF.

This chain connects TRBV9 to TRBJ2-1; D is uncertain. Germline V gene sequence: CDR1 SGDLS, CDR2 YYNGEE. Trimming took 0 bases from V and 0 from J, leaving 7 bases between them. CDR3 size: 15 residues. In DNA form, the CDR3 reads TGTGCCAGCAGCGTAGTAGAGAGCTCCTACAATGAGCAGTTCTTC. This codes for CASSVVESSYNEQFF.

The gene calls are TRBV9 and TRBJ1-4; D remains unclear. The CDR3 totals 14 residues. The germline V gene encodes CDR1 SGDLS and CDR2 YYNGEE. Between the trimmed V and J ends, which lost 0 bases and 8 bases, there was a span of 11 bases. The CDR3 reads CASSVDGRSEKLFF. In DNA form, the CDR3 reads TGTGCCAGCAGCGTAGATGGCAGGTCGGAAAAACTGTTTTTT.